This entry concerns a single T cell receptor beta chain. What antigen it recognizes has not been identified. No quality values exist for individual bases; no much larger clone is one base distant. This sample was taken from a study of blood T cell repertoires in COVID-19 (dated by TCRdb to the early 2020s). About the study as a whole: Samples covering the acute and convalescent phases of COVID-19 were provided by collaborators in the United States, Italy and Spain. The material from the prospective study consisted of cDNA or gDNA derived from T cells, B-cell-depleted T cells, or PBMCs. Deeply sampled blood TCRbeta repertoires from subjects exposed to, actively infected with, or recovered from COVID-19 were included in the dataset. A freely available public database, intended as a resource for researchers studying the immune response to SARS-CoV-2, is where the repertoires were released. Samples came from the ongoing ImmuneRACE study (first 160 participants) plus 1,254 subjects from 6 global collaborators. Nearly every sample came with metadata listing a de-identified subject ID, COVID-19 status, age in years and sex. Where available, HLA class I and class II types were taken from metadata supplied by the sample provider and were not determined by assay-based typing. Overall study outcomes, separate from this receptor: Clinical and demographic metadata were provided uncurated, with the amount varying by source and participant.

TCRbeta CDR3 regions were amplified from genomic DNA by means of the immunoSEQ Assay, a bias-controlled multiplex PCR. On the study's bioinformatics: The number of nucleated cells in each sample was estimated from the amplification of reference gene primers within the assay. To quantify the absolute abundance of each unique TCRbeta CDR3 rearrangement, sequence reads were collapsed and filtered. For each sample, productive Simpson clonality was calculated by taking the square root of Simpson's diversity index across productive rearrangements. The clones in this table, taken by TCRdb from immuneACCESS, are in-frame only. Not every clone is retained; where verified, under half of the shortfall comes from an unresolved V gene, and the cause of the rest is unknown. The V and J calls and clone size come from that table; D and trimming were worked out from the DNA. The sample profile shows more than 110,000 clones; approximately 80% of them were found once. More than 3.5% of the sample comes from the top ten.

A distance of 12 bases separates the germline ends of V and J, which lose 4 bases and 0 bases respectively. The CDR3 goes from the cysteine to the phenylalanine over 15 residues. Left in the record is the CDR3 DNA by itself, 45 bases read in frame from the first base. CDR1 and CDR2 were assigned from the germline V gene (reference sequence) as PRHDT and FYEKMQ. The collaborating institutions used their own protocols to collect whole blood in K2EDTA tubes. For TCRbeta analysis, collaborators shipped samples in one of three forms: frozen whole blood, isolated PBMCs, or DNA extracted from either of those sample types.

Sequenced sample: peripheral blood. The chain couples TRBV13 to TRBJ1-2, with no D gene named confidently. The clonotype comes from a woman of 80 years or more with active or convalescent COVID-19. For the CDR3, the sequence is CASSSRGGSNYGYTF. In nucleotide form, the sequence is TGTGCCAGCAGCTCCCGGGGAGGGTCTAACTATGGCTACACCTTC.